The entry that follows covers one T cell receptor (beta chain) sequence. This sample was taken from a study of blood T cell repertoires in COVID-19. In the study overall: The samples span acute and convalescent COVID-19 from the United States, Italy and Spain. Sources were T cells, B-cell-depleted T cells, or PBMCs; the material itself was cDNA or gDNA.

The authors' processing: How many nucleated cells were present was estimated from reference gene primer amplification. Produced via immunoSEQ multiplex PCR; TCRdb's table is partial and in-frame only. That table supplies the V and J calls and clone size; D and trimming were determined from the DNA. The profile shows about 200,000 clones, around 81% of them singletons. With 0 bases removed from V and 0 bases from J, the gap between germline ends came to 11 bases. Germline V CDR1 and CDR2: SGHAT, FQDESV (reference sequence). This CDR3 spans 16 amino acids. The receptor comes from a woman in her seventies with acute or convalescent COVID-19. The chain carries TRBV11-1 and TRBJ2-5; D possibly corresponds to TRBD1 (5 bases). The sample comprised peripheral blood. The CDR3 sequence: CASSLAQTANQETQYF. In DNA, the CDR3 is TGTGCCAGCAGCTTAGCCCAGACAGCAAACCAAGAGACCCAGTACTTC.